Below, 17 T cell receptor beta chains from the same sample are listed, as sequenced in a study of memory CD4+ T cells and cytomegalovirus serostatus. Profiled with immunoSEQ multiplex PCR; TCRdb holds only in-frame clones, not every one. The sample contains roughly 48,000 clones, about 86% of which appear only once. The sort gate was single viable CD3+CD4+CD8-CD45RO+ cells for memory CD4+ T cells. Sequencing used memory CD4+ T cells from blood. These receptor sequences come from an adult in good health and CMV-seropositive.

The sample holds a few counts of this clone. This chain uses TRBV5-1 with TRBJ1-2; D might be TRBD1 (5 bases). The CDR3 is 15 residues long. The germline gives CDR1 SGHRS, CDR2 YFSETQ. The V end was cut by 4 bases, the J end by 4 bases, with 17 bases between. CDR3 in amino acids: CASSVTSPGGYGYTF. As DNA, the CDR3 is TGCGCCAGCAGCGTGACATCACCGGGGGGCTATGGCTACACCTTC. Full variable domain (remainder filled in from reference TRBV5-1 and TRBJ1-2): KAGVTQTPRYLIKTRGQQVTLSCSPISGHRSVSWYQQTPGQGLQFLFEYFSETQRNKGNFPGRFSGRQFSNSRSEMNVSTLELGDSALYLCASSVTSPGGYGYTFGSGTRLTVV.

In the case of this clone: This CDR3 is also generated by other DNA sequences in the sample. The genes are TRBV19 and TRBJ1-1; 7 bases are shared with TRBD1. Looked up from germline, CDR1 is LNHDA and CDR2 is SQIVND (reference sequence). This CDR3 contains 14 residues. With 3 bases clipped from V and 4 bases from J, the junction kept 5 bases outside the gene matches. The DNA of the CDR3 is TGTGCCAGTAGTATCGGGACAGCCGGCACTGAAGCTTTCTTT. It translates to CASSIGTAGTEAFF.

V and J are TRBV7-9 and TRBJ1-4, with D unresolved. V was trimmed by 4 bases and J by 8 bases, leaving 14 bases between them. Germline CDR1 reads SEHNR; CDR2 reads FQNEAQ (reference sequence). This CDR3 contains 14 residues. The CDR3 bases are TGTGCCAGCAGCTCCGGCGTTATGGGAGAAAAACTGTTTTTT. Translation gives CASSSGVMGEKLFF. Variable domain in full (rest from reference TRBV7-9 and TRBJ1-4): DTGVSQNPRHKITKRGQNVTFRCDPISEHNRLYWYRQTLGQGPEFLTYFQNEAQLEKSRLLSDRFSAERPKGSFSTLEIQRTEQGDSAMYLCASSSGVMGEKLFFGSGTQLSVL.

The chain combines TRBV6-6 with TRBJ2-1, with TRBD2 as a possible D gene (6 bases). The V gene's germline CDR1 is MNHNY and CDR2 SVGAGI (reference sequence). V lost 0 bases and J 9 bases, leaving 9 bases between the germline ends. The CDR3 length is 13 residues. CDR3 sequence reads: CASSYSMGGEQFF. DNA of the CDR3: TGTGCCAGCAGTTACTCGATGGGGGGTGAGCAGTTCTTC.

J is TRBJ2-6 and V is TRBV9, with D perhaps TRBD1 (5 bases). Germline CDR1 is SGDLS and CDR2 is YYNGEE. Trimming shortened V by 3 bases and J by 0 bases, and 10 bases separated the two germline ends. The CDR3 contains 16 residues. CDR3 loop: CASSAPDSSGANVLTF. The DNA of the CDR3 is TGTGCCAGCAGCGCCCCAGACAGCTCTGGGGCCAACGTCCTGACTTTC.

J is TRBJ1-1 and V is TRBV5-1; 9 nucleotides align to TRBD1. CDR1 and CDR2 (germline): SGHRS, YFSETQ. After removal of 2 bases from V and 5 bases from J, the junction contained 7 bases not matched to a gene. The CDR3 sequence is 15 residues long. The CDR3 DNA reads TGCGCCAGCAGCTTCCGGGGACAGGGTTTGACTGAAGCTTTCTTT. Translated: CASSFRGQGLTEAFF.

This CDR3 is CASSPQGGNTGELFF. The CDR3 DNA is TGTGCCAGCAGCCCACAGGGGGGAAACACCGGGGAGCTGTTTTTT. This chain joins TRBV7-9 and TRBJ2-2, with 8 bases lining up with TRBD1. Per germline, CDR1 SEHNR and CDR2 FQNEAQ (reference sequence). The ends lost 5 bases at V and 2 bases at J; junction bases unmatched: 4. The CDR3 sequence is 15 residues long.

This sequence joins TRBV9 and TRBJ2-7; tentative D call: TRBD1 (6 bases). Looked up from germline, CDR1 is SGDLS and CDR2 is YYNGEE. The CDR3 is made up of 16 amino acids. Trimming shortened V by 1 base and J by 4 bases, and 18 bases separated the two germline ends. DNA of the CDR3: TGTGCCAGCAGCGTATCAGGGACATCCAATATATACGAGCAGTACTTC. Protein product: CASSVSGTSNIYEQYF.

V usage is TRBV5-5 and J usage is TRBJ1-2; weak D call: TRBD1 (5 bases). CDR1 is SGHKS, CDR2 YYEKEE, per germline (reference sequence). The CDR3 has 13 amino acids. Trimming stripped 3 bases from V and 1 base from J, with 7 bases between. In nucleotides, the CDR3 is TGTGCCAGCAGCTGGGGGGTTAACTATGGCTACACCTTC. Residues: CASSWGVNYGYTF.

This chain connects TRBV5-1 to TRBJ2-7, with D possibly called TRBD1 or TRBD2 (7 bases each). The CDR3 length is 17 residues. Trimming removed 4 bases from V and 2 bases from J, with 22 bases in between. Germline V gives CDR1 SGHRS, CDR2 YFSETQ. The CDR3 DNA reads as TGCGCCAGCAGCGCCACGCTCGGGGGGACAGCGACCTACGAGCAGTACTTC. Translated, it gives CASSATLGGTATYEQYF.

In this sample, this clone turned up a few times. This chain links TRBV19 with TRBJ2-2, with D tentatively TRBD1 or TRBD2 (5 bases each). V was shortened by 3 bases and J by 3 bases, with 14 bases between the two germline ends. The CDR3 runs to 16 residues. The germline gives CDR1 LNHDA, CDR2 SQIVND (reference sequence). CDR3 region: CASSMMTGRYTGELFF. The DNA for the CDR3 is TGTGCCAGTAGTATGATGACGGGACGGTACACCGGGGAGCTGTTTTTT.

The chain carries TRBV7-2 and TRBJ2-7, with 10 bases aligning to TRBD2. The CDR3 has 15 amino acids. V gave up 3 bases and J gave up 4 bases; unmatched junction bases: 6. The germline gives CDR1 SGHTA, CDR2 FQGNSA. The CDR3 reads CASSFQAGGWYEQYF. CDR3 sequence (DNA): TGTGCCAGCAGCTTTCAAGCGGGAGGGTGGTACGAGCAGTACTTC.

The genes are TRBV27 and TRBJ1-4; D might be TRBD1 (5 bases). CDR1 is MNHEY and CDR2 is SMNVEV in the germline V gene (reference sequence). With 4 bases removed from V and 11 bases from J, the gap between germline ends came to 17 bases. This CDR3 is 14 amino acids long. CDR3 protein: CASSSYSQEGKLFF. CDR3 in DNA: TGTGCCAGCAGTTCCTACTCACAGGAAGGGAAACTGTTTTTT.

The rearrangement joins TRBV5-1 to TRBJ2-7; D may correspond to TRBD1 or TRBD2 (5 bases each). The CDR3 contains 12 residues. V was trimmed by 4 bases and J by 7 bases, leaving 12 bases between them. Looked up from germline, CDR1 is SGHRS and CDR2 is YFSETQ. The CDR3 coding sequence is TGCGCCAGCAGCCCGGACTGGGGGGAGCAGTACTTC. This gives the protein CASSPDWGEQYF.

The chain couples TRBV4-3 to TRBJ2-7, with D possibly matching TRBD1 (5 bases). V lost 0 bases and J lost 2, with 8 bases in between. The CDR3 loop spans 14 amino acids. Germline CDR1 is LGHNA and CDR2 is YSLEER. Written as DNA, the CDR3 is TGCGCCAGCAGCCAAGAGCAGGGTCCCTACGAGCAGTACTTC. As protein: CASSQEQGPYEQYF.

The gene calls are TRBV5-1 and TRBJ2-5; TRBD1 aligns across 7 bases. Trimming removed 5 bases from V and 1 base from J; junction bases left unmatched: 5. The CDR3 has 14 amino acids. Germline lookup yields CDR1 SGHRS and CDR2 YFSETQ. The DNA of the CDR3 is TGCGCCAGCAGTCCCGGGACAGCCCAAGAGACCCAGTACTTC. Its translation is CASSPGTAQETQYF. Variable domain in full (rest from reference TRBV5-1 and TRBJ2-5): KAGVTQTPRYLIKTRGQQVTLSCSPISGHRSVSWYQQTPGQGLQFLFEYFSETQRNKGNFPGRFSGRQFSNSRSEMNVSTLELGDSALYLCASSPGTAQETQYFGPGTRLLVL.

The chain joins TRBV10-2 to TRBJ2-7; 11 positions agree with TRBD2. The J segment lost 7 bases and the V segment lost 5 bases, leaving 7 bases of the junction unmatched. The germline V gene encodes CDR1 WSHSY and CDR2 SAAADI. This CDR3 is 14 amino acids long. The CDR3 spells CASSPLAGANEQYF. The CDR3 coding sequence is TGCGCCAGCAGTCCACTAGCGGGAGCGAATGAGCAGTACTTC.